Listed here are 21 T cell receptor beta chains from one sample, sequenced in a study of cytomegalovirus exposure and HLA in healthy donors. PCR used 60 Vbeta primers and 13 Jbeta primers. Profiled with immunoSEQ multiplex PCR; TCRdb holds only in-frame clones, not every one. The sample includes fewer than 200,000 clones, approximately 80% seen only once; the top ten take 13% to 15%. What was sequenced was PBMCs. The origin of the receptors is a woman aged 30 to 39 in good health and CMV-seropositive.

The table lists this clone with a count of one. The CDR3 region is CASSGGGLSTDTQYF. For the CDR3, the DNA is TGTGCCAGCAGCGGGGGGGGGCTAAGCACAGATACGCAGTATTTT. The J gene is TRBJ2-3, the V gene TRBV5-4; D perhaps matches TRBD2 (7 bases). The CDR3 totals 15 residues. Germline CDR1 is SGHNT and CDR2 is YYREEE (reference sequence). The ends were cut back, 4 bases at V and 0 bases at J, with 12 bases in the middle.

The chain combines TRBV11-3 with TRBJ2-4; D might be TRBD1 (5 bases). Germline CDR1 reads SGHNT; CDR2 reads YENEEA. V was trimmed by 2 bases and J by 7 bases, leaving 9 bases between them. The CDR3 contains 13 residues. This CDR3 reads CASSLNRLNIQYF. Written as DNA, the CDR3 is TGTGCCAGCAGCTTAAACAGGTTGAACATTCAGTACTTC.

The chain couples TRBV7-9 to TRBJ2-3; no firm D call. CDR1 is SEHNR, CDR2 FQNEAQ, per germline (reference sequence). V lost 4 bases and J lost 4, with 9 bases in between. The CDR3 covers 13 residues. CDR3 bases: TGTGCCAGCAGCTCTTCGGGTCCAGATACGCAGTATTTT. Translating it yields CASSSSGPDTQYF.

The V call is TRBV7-8, the J call TRBJ2-5, with 8 bases aligning to TRBD1. Germline CDR1 and CDR2: SGHVS and FQNEAQ. V shed 1 base, J shed 0 bases, and the junction held 4 bases outside the gene matches. The CDR3 is 16 residues long. DNA of the CDR3: TGTGCCAGCAGCTTAGGCCCGGGACAGGACCAAGAGACCCAGTACTTC. It codes for CASSLGPGQDQETQYF.

This clone came up a few times. The rearrangement uses TRBV12-5 and TRBJ2-7, with D perhaps TRBD2 (5 bases). Germline CDR1 reads LGHNT; CDR2 reads FRNRAP. The CDR3 loop spans 13 amino acids. V was pared by 6 bases and J by 3 bases, with 12 bases between. CDR3 sequence: CASGRGINYEQYF. The CDR3 DNA sequence: TGTGCTAGTGGCAGAGGGATTAACTACGAGCAGTACTTC.

This clone was observed a handful of times. The V gene is TRBV11-3, the J gene TRBJ2-5; D is uncertain. The CDR3 consists of 12 residues. Trimming left V 4 bases short and J 4 bases short, with 7 bases between. CDR1 and CDR2 (germline): SGHNT, YENEEA. The CDR3 bases are TGTGCCAGCAGCTCCACGCGAGAGACCCAGTACTTC. This translates into CASSSTRETQYF.

A single count supports this clone. This chain uses TRBV5-6 with TRBJ1-4; D not resolved. Germline V gene sequence: CDR1 SGHDT, CDR2 YYEEEE. Trimming removed 2 bases at V and 8 bases at J, with 10 bases between. The CDR3 length is 13 residues. The CDR3 DNA sequence: TGTGCCAGCAGCTTACTAAGAGGGGAAAAACTGTTTTTT. Translated: CASSLLRGEKLFF.

This clone occurred a few times. The chain couples TRBV6-1 to TRBJ2-3; maybe TRBD2 (6 bases). V lost 5 bases and J lost 5, with 14 bases in between. The germline V gene encodes CDR1 MNHNS and CDR2 SASEGT. This CDR3 comprises 14 residues. CDR3 in DNA: TGTGCCAGCAGTTTAAGTGTGGGGGGAGATACGCAGTATTTT. It translates to CASSLSVGGDTQYF.

This chain uses TRBV6-1 with TRBJ2-7; TRBD2 matches 9 bases. V lost 6 bases, J lost 2 bases, and 8 bases stayed unmatched. Germline V gives CDR1 MNHNS, CDR2 SASEGT. CDR3 length: 15 residues. The CDR3 sequence is CASSPLAGSAYEQYF. The DNA of the CDR3 is TGTGCCAGCAGCCCCCTAGCGGGATCCGCCTACGAGCAGTACTTC.

This chain joins TRBV19 and TRBJ1-5; D call uncertain. Germline V gene sequence: CDR1 LNHDA, CDR2 SQIVND (reference sequence). The length of the CDR3 is 13 residues. The V end lost 5 bases, the J end lost 2 bases, and 7 bases lay between the germline ends. In DNA form, the CDR3 reads TGTGCCAGTAGTGGGGAGGGCAATCAGCCCCAGCATTTT. Residues: CASSGEGNQPQHF.

The J gene is TRBJ1-2, the V gene TRBV6-1; perhaps TRBD1 as D (6 bases). Germline CDR1 MNHNS, CDR2 SASEGT. Trimming left V 5 bases short and J 8 bases short, with 18 bases between. CDR3 length: 14 amino acids. CDR3 coding DNA: TGTGCCAGCAGTACCCGTGCAGGGGCAAACGGCTACACCTTC. It translates to CASSTRAGANGYTF.

This clone occurred a few times. The genes are TRBV27 and TRBJ2-3, with 9 positions matching TRBD2. The germline V gene encodes CDR1 MNHEY and CDR2 SMNVEV (reference sequence). The CDR3 length is 16 residues. After removal of 2 bases from V and 2 bases from J, the junction contained 5 bases not matched to a gene. The CDR3 coding sequence is TGTGCCAGCAGTTTAGTCGCGGGGGGGCCCACAGATACGCAGTATTTT. Protein product: CASSLVAGGPTDTQYF.

The V gene is TRBV6-5, the J gene TRBJ2-5; 7 bases are a match to TRBD2. With the DNA end fitting TRBJ2-7 better, the J assignment may be wrong. The CDR3 contains 15 residues. The germline V gene encodes CDR1 MNHEY and CDR2 SVGAGI. In nucleotides, the CDR3 is TGTGCCAGCACCAGAGCGGGGAGAGGCGTCTACGAGCAGTACTTC. Amino acid sequence: CASTRAGRGVYEQYF.

V is TRBV28 and J is TRBJ2-3; D not resolved. This CDR3 has 14 amino acids. Deletions cut 7 bases from V and 0 bases from J, with 11 bases between. Per germline, CDR1 MDHEN and CDR2 SYDVKM. The CDR3 spells CASMSRLSTDTQYF. CDR3 DNA: TGTGCCAGCATGTCCAGGCTAAGCACAGATACGCAGTATTTT.

The chain uses TRBV28 and TRBJ1-2, with 7 bases matching TRBD1. Germline V gene data show CDR1 as MDHEN and CDR2 as SYDVKM. Trimming at V came to 5 bases and at J to 2 bases, leaving 5 bases not matched to a gene. The CDR3 contains 14 residues. Written as DNA, the CDR3 is TGTGCCAGCAGTCGTGACAGGGAGAACTATGGCTACACCTTC. It specifies CASSRDRENYGYTF.

V and J are TRBV21-1 and TRBJ1-4. TRBV21-1 is an annotated pseudogene. This CDR3 region has 16 residues. Here the CDR3 DNA reads TGTGCCAGCAGCAAAGCGCGAGGTGCAACTAATGAAAAACTGTTTTTT. Translation gives CASSKARGATNEKLFF.

The sample holds one count of this clone. This rearrangement joins TRBV6-5 to TRBJ2-7; 8 nucleotides align to TRBD1. Trimming took 6 bases from V and 0 from J; bases not matched to a gene: 7. The germline V gene encodes CDR1 MNHEY and CDR2 SVGAGI. The CDR3 runs to 15 residues. The CDR3 sequence is CASSSTGGFSYEQYF. CDR3 DNA sequence: TGTGCCAGCAGCTCCACAGGGGGGTTCTCCTACGAGCAGTACTTC.

This chain uses TRBV2 with TRBJ2-3; 9 bases map to TRBD2. The germline V gene has CDR1 SNHLY and CDR2 FYNNEI. CDR3 length equals 15 residues. V shed 6 bases and J 2 bases; nucleotides not matched to a gene: 6. The CDR3 DNA sequence: TGTGCCAGCAGGTTGATAGCGGGAGACACAGATACGCAGTATTTT. This codes for CASRLIAGDTDTQYF.

The gene calls are TRBV7-9 and TRBJ1-3; D call uncertain. V shed 0 bases and J shed 0 bases, with 9 bases lying between them. Germline-derived CDR1 and CDR2 are SEHNR and FQNEAQ (reference sequence). This CDR3 contains 16 residues. The CDR3 loop is CASSLAVSNSGNTIYF. The CDR3 DNA reads as TGTGCCAGCAGCTTAGCAGTCAGTAACTCTGGAAACACCATATATTTT. The variable domain in full, completed from reference TRBV7-9 and TRBJ1-3, reads DTGVSQNPRHKITKRGQNVTFRCDPISEHNRLYWYRQTLGQGPEFLTYFQNEAQLEKSRLLSDRFSAERPKGSFSTLEIQRTEQGDSAMYLCASSLAVSNSGNTIYFGEGSWLTVV.

This sequence joins TRBV28 and TRBJ1-2, with 8 bases fitting TRBD1. From germline, CDR1 is MDHEN and CDR2 SYDVKM. This CDR3 comprises 17 residues. V shed 5 bases, J shed 6 bases, and the junction held 17 bases outside the gene matches. CDR3 DNA sequence: TGTGCCAGCAGTAGAACAGGGGGTCTCAATACTAGGGATGGCTACACCTTC. Its translation is CASSRTGGLNTRDGYTF.

The V gene is TRBV30, the J gene TRBJ1-5; 7 nucleotides agree with TRBD1. The CDR3 is 13 residues long. J lost 7 bases, V lost 1 base, and 4 bases had no gene match. Germline-derived CDR1 and CDR2 are GTSNPN and SVGIG (reference sequence). The CDR3, as DNA: TGTGCCTGGAGTGGGGGACAGAGACAGCCCCAGCATTTT. Protein sequence: CAWSGGQRQPQHF.